This T cell receptor (beta chain) was profiled in a study of T cell clusters in autoimmune cytopenias. Whole-study results and caveats: TRB repertoire shifts in secondary cytopenia and chronic lymphocytic leukemia mostly reflected lymphoma, not autoimmunity.

Considering frequency, this clonotype is medium-sized. Its antigen is undetermined. Multiplex touch-down PCR amplified TRB using TRB-A and TRB-B pools in one tube. TCRdb reprocessed the multiplex PCR reads; each CDR3 protein has one entry and no DNA is given. This sample carries approximately 3,000 distinct CDR3 sequences, with 37% going to the ten biggest clones. Roughly 40,000 genome equivalents of blood DNA were amplified for TRB. The clonotype comes from a human donor with an autoimmune cytopenia, with autoimmune hepatitis or in good health (not recorded which). The sequenced material came from peripheral blood.

CDR3 region: CASSMGSARNSPLHF. The rearrangement joins TRBV19 to TRBJ1-6; the TCRdb D gene call, TRBD1, has no DNA to confirm it. CDR1 is LNHDA, CDR2 SQIVND, per germline (reference sequence). CDR3 length: 15 residues.